This T cell receptor (beta chain) was recorded in a study of T cells in Graves' hyperthyroidism and ophthalmopathy (dated 2019 in TCRdb). Broadly, across the study: Peripheral blood was collected at initial diagnosis, before any treatment. For training and testing, the 110 or so patients in the discovery cohort were randomly divided in a 7:3 ratio. To identify TCR V-J signatures that set the groups apart, the researchers used a discovery cohort of about a hundred patients, made up of about 44 with Graves' ophthalmopathy and some 60 with stable Graves' hyperthyroidism. Following sampling, methimazole starting at 30 mg daily was given to hyperthyroidism patients, and high-dose intravenous methylprednisolone was given to ophthalmopathy patients. Thyroid tissue and blood T-cell repertoires from several Graves' hyperthyroidism patients were also compared in the study. Whether ophthalmopathy could be predicted prospectively was tested in an independent validation cohort made up of some 20 hyperthyroidism patients plus 17 patients who later progressed to ophthalmopathy. The paper describes TCR Vbeta CDR3 sequencing of 135 peripheral blood samples, made up of 43 ophthalmopathy patients, some 76 hyperthyroidism patients and 17 progressor patients. On the study overall, not on this receptor specifically: During validation, the model predicted progression to ophthalmopathy a median of approximately 6 months ahead of onset, with approximately 70% sensitivity and almost 75% specificity. Sample size was not statistically predetermined, and blinding of investigators to group allocation was not performed. Most expanded thyroid clonotypes (frequency above 0.001) were also found in blood, which suggests that blood repertoires may mirror thyroid immune responses. Ophthalmopathy was separated from stable hyperthyroidism by a 13 V-J signature model, with approximately 85% sensitivity and 81% to 83% specificity obtained in cross-validation and 80%/75% obtained in testing.

Stable Graves' hyperthyroidism was defined as the absence of progression to ophthalmopathy over 18 months of follow-up. Hyperthyroidism patients were newly diagnosed, had a disease duration of under 2 months, and were aged 18 to 65 years. Patients with uncontrolled infections, other autoimmune diseases, pregnancy or lactation were excluded. Diagnoses relied on clinical symptoms, serum thyroxine and TRAb, thyroid ultrasound and orbital computed tomography. Ficoll-Paque density gradient centrifugation was used to isolate PBMCs from about 9 ml of fresh peripheral blood. Total RNA was extracted using Trizol reagent, and RNA quality was assessed on an Agilent 2100 Bioanalyzer. This clonotype was observed many times. What this receptor recognizes is not known. No much larger clonotype is one base removed from it; base qualities were not supplied. The CDR3 starts with the cysteine, ends with the phenylalanine, and has 15 residues. The kept DNA is CDR3 alone, 45 bases in frame from the first base. V is pared back by 3 bases and J by 1 base, with 12 bases lying between the germline termini.

TCR beta CDR3 regions were amplified from RNA transcripts. The TCR CDR3 was subjected to a first round of RT-PCR using the HTBI primer set and the Qiagen OneStep RT-PCR kit. Libraries were constructed in a second round of multiplex PCR, after which size selection and purification were carried out. Libraries were sequenced paired-end with 100 bp reads on an Illumina HiSeq2000. As for the original processing: SOAPnuke was used to process the raw data, with reads discarded if the reads contained adapters or uncalled bases, had a mean Phred below 15, or lacked an exact constant-primer or identifier match. COPE v1.2.5 was used to merge the high-quality paired reads, and each unique nucleotide sequence was defined as a clonotype. MiTCR v1.1 was used to align clonotypes to the IMGT TRBV, TRBD and TRBJ reference segments. The analysis was restricted to V-J combinations with a frequency above 0.0001, which together covered approximately 99% of the repertoires. The TCS score was defined as the ratio of F50 (clonal expansion) to E x V (chaos), calculated using BLOSUM62-based TCRdist between CDR3 peptides within each V-J. Welch's t-statistics and random forest reduced around 510 V-J features to roughly 13, which were used in a naive Bayes classifier (R e1071). TCRdb handled the public reads itself, with Q25 trimming in fastp and clone calling in MiXCR, and kept productive beta chains. Rows are unified per CDR3 protein, each entry keeping the most common DNA and genes. The V and J calls follow TCRdb's processing rather than the paper's. The sample data list roughly 630,000 distinct CDR3 sequences, and less than 20% of these were observed just once. Around 7.5% of the sample comes from the top ten.

The sample taken for sequencing was blood. This receptor chain uses TRBV12-3 or TRBV12-4 and TRBJ1-1; TRBD1 is possibly the D segment (5 matching bases). This TCR was sampled from a woman between 25 and 40 years old with Graves' hyperthyroidism. This receptor has the CDR3 CASSFLLGGNTEAFF. The bases read TGTGCCAGCAGTTTCCTTCTGGGGGGGAACACTGAAGCTTTCTTT.